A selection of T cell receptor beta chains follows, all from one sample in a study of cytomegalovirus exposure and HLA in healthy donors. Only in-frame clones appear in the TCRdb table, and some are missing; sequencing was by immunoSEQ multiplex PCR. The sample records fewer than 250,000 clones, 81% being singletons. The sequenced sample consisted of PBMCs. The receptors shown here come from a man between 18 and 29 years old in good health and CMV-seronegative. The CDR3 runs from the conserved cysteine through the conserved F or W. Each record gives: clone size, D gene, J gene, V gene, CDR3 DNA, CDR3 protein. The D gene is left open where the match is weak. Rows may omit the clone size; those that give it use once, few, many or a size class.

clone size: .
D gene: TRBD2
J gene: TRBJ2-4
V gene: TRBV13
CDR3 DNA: TGTGCCAGCAGCTACCTCCGACGGGGACTAGCGGGGGAAAAAAACATTCAGTACTTC
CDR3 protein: CASSYLRRGLAGEKNIQYF

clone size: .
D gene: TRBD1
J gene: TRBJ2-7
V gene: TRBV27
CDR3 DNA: TGTGCCAGCAGTAGGGACAGGGGGCTCGAGCAGTACTTC
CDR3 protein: CASSRDRGLEQYF

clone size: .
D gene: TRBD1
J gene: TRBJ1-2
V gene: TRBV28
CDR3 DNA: TGTGCCAGCAGTTCTCAAACAGGGGACGTCGGCTACACCTTC
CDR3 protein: CASSSQTGDVGYTF

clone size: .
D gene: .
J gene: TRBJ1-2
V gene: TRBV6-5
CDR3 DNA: TGTGCCAGCAGTATACAGGGAGACTCCAACTATGGCTACACCTTC
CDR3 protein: CASSIQGDSNYGYTF

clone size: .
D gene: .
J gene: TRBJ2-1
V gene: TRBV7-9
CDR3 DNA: TGTGCCAGCAGCGGCCTGGCCAATGAGCAGTTCTTC
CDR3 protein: CASSGLANEQFF

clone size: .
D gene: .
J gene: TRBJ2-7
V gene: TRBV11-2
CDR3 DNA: TGTGCCAGCAGCCCCCTAATGGGAGCCCAAGGCGAGCAGTACTTC
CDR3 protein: CASSPLMGAQGEQYF

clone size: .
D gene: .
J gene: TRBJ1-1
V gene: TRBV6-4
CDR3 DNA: TGTGCCAGCAGTGACGGTCTGGCGAACACTGAAGCTTTCTTT
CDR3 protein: CASSDGLANTEAFF

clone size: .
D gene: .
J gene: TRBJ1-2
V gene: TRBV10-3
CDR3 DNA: TGTGCCATCAGTGAGTCTGGGGGCCATGGCTACACCTTC
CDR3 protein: CAISESGGHGYTF

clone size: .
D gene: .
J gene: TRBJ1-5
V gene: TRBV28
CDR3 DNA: TGTGCCAGCAGTTTAATGTTCTACAGGGAGGGGAGTCAGCCCCAGCATTTT
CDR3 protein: CASSLMFYREGSQPQHF

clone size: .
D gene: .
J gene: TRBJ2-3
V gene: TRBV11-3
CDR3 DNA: TGTGCCAGCAAAAGTAGCGGCACAGATACGCAGTATTTT
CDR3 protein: CASKSSGTDTQYF

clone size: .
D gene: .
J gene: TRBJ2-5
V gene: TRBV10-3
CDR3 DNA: TGTGCCATCAGTGCGGGACAACTCCAAGAGACCCAGTACTTC
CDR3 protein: CAISAGQLQETQYF

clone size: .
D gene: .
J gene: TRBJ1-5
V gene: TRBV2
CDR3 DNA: TGTGCCAGTAGTCCGGGAGGGAATCAGCCCCAGCATTTT
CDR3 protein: CASSPGGNQPQHF

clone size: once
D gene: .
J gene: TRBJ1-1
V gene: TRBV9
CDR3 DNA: TGTGCCAGCAGCGTAGCTGGGCGGACTGAAGCCTTCTTT
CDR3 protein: CASSVAGRTEAFF

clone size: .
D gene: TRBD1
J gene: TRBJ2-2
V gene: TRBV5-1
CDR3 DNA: TGCGCCAGCAGCCGATCCGGGACAGGGGACACCGGGGAGCTGTTTTTT
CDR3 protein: CASSRSGTGDTGELFF

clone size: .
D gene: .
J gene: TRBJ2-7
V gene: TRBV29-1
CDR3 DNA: TGCAGCGTTGAAGATACCCTACGGGATGGGGCCTACGAGCAGTACTTC
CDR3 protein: CSVEDTLRDGAYEQYF

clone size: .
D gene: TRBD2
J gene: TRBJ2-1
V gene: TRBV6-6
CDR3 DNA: TGTGCCAGCAGTTACCTGACTAGCGGGGGGGGGAATGAGCAGTTCTTC
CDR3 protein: CASSYLTSGGGNEQFF

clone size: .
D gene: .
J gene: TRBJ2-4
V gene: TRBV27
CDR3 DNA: TGTGCCAGCAGCAGGGAGGACAAAAACATTCAGTACTTC
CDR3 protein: CASSREDKNIQYF

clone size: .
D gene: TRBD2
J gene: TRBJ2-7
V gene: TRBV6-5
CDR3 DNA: TGTGCCAGCAGTTTCGGACTAGCAGAATACGAGCAGTACTTC
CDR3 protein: CASSFGLAEYEQYF

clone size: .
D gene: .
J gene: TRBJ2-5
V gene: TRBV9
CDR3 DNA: TGTGCCAGCAGCGGGTCCGGGACTCAAGAGACCCAGTACTTC
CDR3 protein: CASSGSGTQETQYF

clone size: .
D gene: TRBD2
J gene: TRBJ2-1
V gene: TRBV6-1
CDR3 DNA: TGTGCCAGCAGGGGGACTAGCGGCTACAATGAGCAGTTCTTC
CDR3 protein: CASRGTSGYNEQFF

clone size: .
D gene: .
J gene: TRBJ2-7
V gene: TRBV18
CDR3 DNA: TGTGCCAGCTCACCACCGCTGGGCGGGGAGCAGTACTTC
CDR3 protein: CASSPPLGGEQYF

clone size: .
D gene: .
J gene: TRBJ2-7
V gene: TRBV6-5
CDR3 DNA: TGTGCCAGCAGTTATTCGACTAGTAACGAGCAGTACTTC
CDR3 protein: CASSYSTSNEQYF

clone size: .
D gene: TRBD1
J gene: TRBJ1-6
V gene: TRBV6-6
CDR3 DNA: TGTGCCAGCAGAGGGACAGGGTGGATATCCCTCCACTTT
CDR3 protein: CASRGTGWISLHF

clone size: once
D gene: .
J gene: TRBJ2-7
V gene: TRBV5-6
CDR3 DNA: TGTGCCAGCAGCGGTCAGGGGCCCACCTACGAGCAGTACTTC
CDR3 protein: CASSGQGPTYEQYF

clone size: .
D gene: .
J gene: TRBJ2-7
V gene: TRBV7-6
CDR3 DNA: TGTGCCAGCAGCTTAATCACGGGTTACGAGCAGTACTTC
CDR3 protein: CASSLITGYEQYF

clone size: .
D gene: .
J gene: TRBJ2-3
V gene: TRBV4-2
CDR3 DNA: TGTGCCAGCAGCCAAGACTACGGCACAGATACGCAGTATTTT
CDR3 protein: CASSQDYGTDTQYF

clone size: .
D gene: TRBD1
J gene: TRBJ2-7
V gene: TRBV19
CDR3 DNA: TGTGCCAGTAGATCAACCGGGACAGGGTCCTACGAGCAGTACTTC
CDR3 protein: CASRSTGTGSYEQYF

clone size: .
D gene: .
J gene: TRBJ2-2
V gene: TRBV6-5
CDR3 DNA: TGTGCCAGCAGTTACGAGGTGTACACCGGGGAGCTGTTTTTT
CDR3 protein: CASSYEVYTGELFF

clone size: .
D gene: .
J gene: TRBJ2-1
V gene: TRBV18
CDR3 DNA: TGTGCCAGCTCACCAGGGCAGGCTTCGTCCTACAATGAGCAGTTCTTC
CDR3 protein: CASSPGQASSYNEQFF

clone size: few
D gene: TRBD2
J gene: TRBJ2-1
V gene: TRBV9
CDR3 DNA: TGTGCCAGCAGCGCGTCCGGGACTAGCGGCAATGAGCAGTTCTTC
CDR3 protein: CASSASGTSGNEQFF

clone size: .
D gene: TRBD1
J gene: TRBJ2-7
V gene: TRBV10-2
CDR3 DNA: TGCGCCAGCAGTGAGTCGCGGACAGGGGTCGCCTACGAGCAGTACTTC
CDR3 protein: CASSESRTGVAYEQYF

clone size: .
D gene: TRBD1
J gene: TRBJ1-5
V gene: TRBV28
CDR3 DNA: TGTGCCAGCAGACTAGGGGGACAGGGGAGGGATCAGCCCCAGCATTTT
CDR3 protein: CASRLGGQGRDQPQHF

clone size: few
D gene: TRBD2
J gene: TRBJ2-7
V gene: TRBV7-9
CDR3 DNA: TGTGCCAGCAGCCCTACTAGCGGGAGAGGGTACGAGCAGTACTTC
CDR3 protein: CASSPTSGRGYEQYF

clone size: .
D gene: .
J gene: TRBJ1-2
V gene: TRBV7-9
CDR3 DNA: TGTGCCAGCAGCTTATCGGGAGGGAGTGCTGGCTACACCTTC
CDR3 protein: CASSLSGGSAGYTF